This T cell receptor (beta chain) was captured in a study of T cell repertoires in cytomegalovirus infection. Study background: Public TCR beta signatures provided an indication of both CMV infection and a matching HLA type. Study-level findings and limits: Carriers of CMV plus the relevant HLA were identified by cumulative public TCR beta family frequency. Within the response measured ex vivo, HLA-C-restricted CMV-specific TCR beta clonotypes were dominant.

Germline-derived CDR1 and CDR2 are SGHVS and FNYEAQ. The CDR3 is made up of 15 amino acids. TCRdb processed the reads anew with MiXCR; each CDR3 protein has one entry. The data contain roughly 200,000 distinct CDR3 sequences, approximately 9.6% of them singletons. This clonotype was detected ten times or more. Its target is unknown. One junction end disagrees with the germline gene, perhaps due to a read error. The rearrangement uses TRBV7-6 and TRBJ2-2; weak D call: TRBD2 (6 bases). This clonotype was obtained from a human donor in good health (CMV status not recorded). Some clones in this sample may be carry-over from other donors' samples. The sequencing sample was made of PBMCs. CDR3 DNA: TGTGCCAGCAGCCTAGCGCCCGCGAACACCGGGGAGCTGTTTTTT. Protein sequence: CASSLAPANTGELFF.